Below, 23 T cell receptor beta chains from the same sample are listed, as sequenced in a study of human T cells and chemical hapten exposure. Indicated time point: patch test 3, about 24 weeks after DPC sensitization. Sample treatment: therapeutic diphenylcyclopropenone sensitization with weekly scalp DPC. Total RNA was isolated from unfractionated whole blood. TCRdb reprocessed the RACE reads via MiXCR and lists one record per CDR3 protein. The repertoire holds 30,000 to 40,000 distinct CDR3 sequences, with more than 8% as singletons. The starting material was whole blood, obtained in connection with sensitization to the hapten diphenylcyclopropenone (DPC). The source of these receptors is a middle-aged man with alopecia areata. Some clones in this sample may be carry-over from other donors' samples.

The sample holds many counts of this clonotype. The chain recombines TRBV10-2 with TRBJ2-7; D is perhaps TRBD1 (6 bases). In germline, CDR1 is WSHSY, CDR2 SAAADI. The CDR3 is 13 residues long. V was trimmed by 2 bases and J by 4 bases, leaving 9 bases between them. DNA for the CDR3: TGCGCCAGCAGTGAGCCAGGACAGTACGAGCAGTACTTC. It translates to CASSEPGQYEQYF.

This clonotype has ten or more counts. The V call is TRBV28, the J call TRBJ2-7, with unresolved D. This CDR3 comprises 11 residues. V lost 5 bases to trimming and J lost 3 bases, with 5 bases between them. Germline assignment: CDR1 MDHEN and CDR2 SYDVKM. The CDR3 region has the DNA TGTGCCAGCAGTGAACGCTACGAGCAGTACTTC. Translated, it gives CASSERYEQYF.

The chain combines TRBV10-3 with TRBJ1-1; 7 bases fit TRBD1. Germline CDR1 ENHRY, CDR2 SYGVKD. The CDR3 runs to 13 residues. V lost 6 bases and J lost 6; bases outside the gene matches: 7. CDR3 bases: TGTGCCATCAGCCCTCAGGGACAGCCTGAAGCTTTCTTT. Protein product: CAISPQGQPEAFF.

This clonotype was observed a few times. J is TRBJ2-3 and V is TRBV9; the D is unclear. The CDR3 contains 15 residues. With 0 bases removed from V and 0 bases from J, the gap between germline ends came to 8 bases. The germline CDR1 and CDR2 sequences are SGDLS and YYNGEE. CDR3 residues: CASSVVDGSTDTQYF. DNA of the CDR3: TGTGCCAGCAGCGTAGTCGATGGGAGCACAGATACGCAGTATTTT.

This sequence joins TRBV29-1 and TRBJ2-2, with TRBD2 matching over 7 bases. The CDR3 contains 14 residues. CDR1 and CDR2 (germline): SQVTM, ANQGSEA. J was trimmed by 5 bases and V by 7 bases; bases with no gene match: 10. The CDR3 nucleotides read TGCAGCGCCTCTGAGGCGGGAGAGACCGGGGAGCTGTTTTTT. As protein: CSASEAGETGELFF.

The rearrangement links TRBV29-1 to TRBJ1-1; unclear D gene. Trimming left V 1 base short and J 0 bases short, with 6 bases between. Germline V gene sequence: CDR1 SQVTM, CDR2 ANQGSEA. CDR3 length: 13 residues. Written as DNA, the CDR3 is TGCAGCGTTGAAGCAGCAATGAACACTGAAGCTTTCTTT. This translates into CSVEAAMNTEAFF.

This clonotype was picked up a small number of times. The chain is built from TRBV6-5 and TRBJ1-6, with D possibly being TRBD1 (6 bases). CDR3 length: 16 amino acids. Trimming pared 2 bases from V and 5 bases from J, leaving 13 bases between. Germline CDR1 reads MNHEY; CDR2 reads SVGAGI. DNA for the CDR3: TGTGCCAGCAGTTACGGGGGGCGCGGTGATAATTCACCCCTCCACTTT. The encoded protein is CASSYGGRGDNSPLHF.

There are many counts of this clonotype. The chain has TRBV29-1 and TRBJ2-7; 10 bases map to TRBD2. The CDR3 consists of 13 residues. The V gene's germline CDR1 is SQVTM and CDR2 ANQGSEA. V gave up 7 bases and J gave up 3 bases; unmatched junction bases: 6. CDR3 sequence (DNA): TGCAGCGCTCGGGCTAGCGGGAGCTACGAGCAGTACTTC. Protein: CSARASGSYEQYF.

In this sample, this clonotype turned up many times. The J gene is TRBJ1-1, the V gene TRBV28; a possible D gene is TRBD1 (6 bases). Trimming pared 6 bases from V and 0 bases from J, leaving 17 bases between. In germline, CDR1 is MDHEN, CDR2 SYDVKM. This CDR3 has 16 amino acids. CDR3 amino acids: CASSQPTGGLNTEAFF. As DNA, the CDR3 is TGTGCCAGCAGCCAACCGACAGGAGGCTTGAACACTGAAGCTTTCTTT.

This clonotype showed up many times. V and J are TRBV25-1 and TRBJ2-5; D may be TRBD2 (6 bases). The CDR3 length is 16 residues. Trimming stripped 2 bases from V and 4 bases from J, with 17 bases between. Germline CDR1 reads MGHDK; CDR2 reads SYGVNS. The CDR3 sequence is CASSEGGRAVGETQYF. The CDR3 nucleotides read TGTGCCAGCAGTGAAGGAGGGCGGGCGGTTGGAGAGACCCAGTACTTC.

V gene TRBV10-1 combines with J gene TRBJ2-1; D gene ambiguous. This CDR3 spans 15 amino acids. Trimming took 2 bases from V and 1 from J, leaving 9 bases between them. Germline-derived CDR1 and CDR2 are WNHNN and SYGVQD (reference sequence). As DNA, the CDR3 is TGCGCCAGCAGTGAGACCACGTTTTCCTACAATGAGCAGTTCTTC. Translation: CASSETTFSYNEQFF.

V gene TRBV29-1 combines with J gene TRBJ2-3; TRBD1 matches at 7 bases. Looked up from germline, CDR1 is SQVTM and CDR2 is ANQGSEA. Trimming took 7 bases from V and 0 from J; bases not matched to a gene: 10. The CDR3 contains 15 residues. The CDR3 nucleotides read TGCAGCGGGAGTAGGGGGCGGCAAAGCACAGATACGCAGTATTTT. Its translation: CSGSRGRQSTDTQYF.

CDR3 region: CSAAGGRINIQYF. The CDR3, as DNA: TGCAGTGCTGCAGGGGGCAGGATAAACATTCAGTACTTC. The V and J genes are TRBV20-1 and TRBJ2-4, with TRBD1 matching over 8 bases. The germline CDR1 and CDR2 sequences are DFQATT and SNEGSKA (reference sequence). V gave up 5 bases and J gave up 6 bases; unmatched junction bases: 6. The CDR3 is 13 amino acids.

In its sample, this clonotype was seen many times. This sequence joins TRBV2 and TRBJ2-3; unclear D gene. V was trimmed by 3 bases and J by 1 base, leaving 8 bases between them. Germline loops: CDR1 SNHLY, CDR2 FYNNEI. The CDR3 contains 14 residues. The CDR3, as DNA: TGTGCCAGCAGTGACCCGCCCCGCACAGATACGCAGTATTTT. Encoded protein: CASSDPPRTDTQYF.

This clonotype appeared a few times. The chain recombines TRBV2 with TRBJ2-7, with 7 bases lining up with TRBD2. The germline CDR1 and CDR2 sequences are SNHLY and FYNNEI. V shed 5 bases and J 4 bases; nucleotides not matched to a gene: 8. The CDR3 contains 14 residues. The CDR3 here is CASSTRAGLYEQYF. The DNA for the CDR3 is TGTGCCAGCAGTACCCGAGCGGGACTTTACGAGCAGTACTTC.

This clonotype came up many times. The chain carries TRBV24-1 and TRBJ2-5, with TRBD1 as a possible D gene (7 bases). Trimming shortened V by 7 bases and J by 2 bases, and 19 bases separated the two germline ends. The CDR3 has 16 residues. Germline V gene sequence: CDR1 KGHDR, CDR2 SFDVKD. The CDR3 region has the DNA TGTGCCACCAGCCGAGGAGGGGGCGAGGGGCAAGAGACCCAGTACTTC. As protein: CATSRGGGEGQETQYF.

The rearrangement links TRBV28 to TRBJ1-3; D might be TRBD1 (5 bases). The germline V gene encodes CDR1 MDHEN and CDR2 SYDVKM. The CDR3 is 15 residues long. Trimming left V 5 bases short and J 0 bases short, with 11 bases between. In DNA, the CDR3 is TGTGCCAGCAGTACCTCAGGGTTCTCTGGAAACACCATATATTTT. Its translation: CASSTSGFSGNTIYF. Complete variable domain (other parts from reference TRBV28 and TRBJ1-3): DVKVTQSSRYLVKRTGEKVFLECVQDMDHENMFWYRQDPGLGLRLIYFSYDVKMKEKGDIPEGYSVSREKKERFSLILESASTNQTSMYLCASSTSGFSGNTIYFGEGSWLTVV.

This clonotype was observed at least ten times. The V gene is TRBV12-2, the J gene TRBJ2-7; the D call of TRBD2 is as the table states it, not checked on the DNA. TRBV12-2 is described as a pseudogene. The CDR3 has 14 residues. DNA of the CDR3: TGTGCAAGTCGCTTAGTACTAGCGGGAGCGGAGCAGTACTTC. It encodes CASRLVLAGAEQYF.

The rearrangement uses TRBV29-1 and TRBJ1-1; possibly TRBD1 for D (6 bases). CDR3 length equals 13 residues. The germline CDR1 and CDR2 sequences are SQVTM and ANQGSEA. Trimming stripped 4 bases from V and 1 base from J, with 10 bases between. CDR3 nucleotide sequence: TGCAGCGTTGTCAGGGGTACGAACACTGAAGCTTTCTTT. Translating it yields CSVVRGTNTEAFF.

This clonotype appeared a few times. The CDR3 protein is CASSLPLATNEKLFF. The CDR3 region has the DNA TGTGCCAGCAGCCTCCCTCTAGCGACTAATGAAAAACTGTTTTTT. V gene TRBV3-1 combines with J gene TRBJ1-4; D gene uncertain. CDR3 length equals 15 residues. V was trimmed by 4 bases and J by 2 bases, leaving 11 bases between them. Germline loops: CDR1 LGHDT, CDR2 YNNKEL (reference sequence).

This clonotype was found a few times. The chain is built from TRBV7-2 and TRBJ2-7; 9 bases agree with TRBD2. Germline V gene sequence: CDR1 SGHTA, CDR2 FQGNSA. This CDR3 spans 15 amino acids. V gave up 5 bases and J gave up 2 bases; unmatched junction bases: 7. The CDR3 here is CASSISGGPPYEQYF. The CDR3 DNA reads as TGTGCCAGCAGCATTAGCGGGGGACCTCCCTACGAGCAGTACTTC.

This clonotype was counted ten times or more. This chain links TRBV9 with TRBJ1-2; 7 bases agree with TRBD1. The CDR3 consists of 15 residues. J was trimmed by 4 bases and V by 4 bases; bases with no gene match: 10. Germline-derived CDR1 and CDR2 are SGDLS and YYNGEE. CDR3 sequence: CASSLRDSLPYGYTF. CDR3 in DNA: TGTGCCAGCAGCCTTAGGGACAGCTTACCCTATGGCTACACCTTC.

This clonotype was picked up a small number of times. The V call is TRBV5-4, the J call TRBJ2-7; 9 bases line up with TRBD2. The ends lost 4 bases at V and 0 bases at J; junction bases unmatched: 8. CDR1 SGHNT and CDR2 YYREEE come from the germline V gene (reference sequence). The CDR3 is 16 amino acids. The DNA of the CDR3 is TGTGCCAGCAGCGGACTTCGCGGGGGGGTCTCCTACGAGCAGTACTTC. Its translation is CASSGLRGGVSYEQYF.